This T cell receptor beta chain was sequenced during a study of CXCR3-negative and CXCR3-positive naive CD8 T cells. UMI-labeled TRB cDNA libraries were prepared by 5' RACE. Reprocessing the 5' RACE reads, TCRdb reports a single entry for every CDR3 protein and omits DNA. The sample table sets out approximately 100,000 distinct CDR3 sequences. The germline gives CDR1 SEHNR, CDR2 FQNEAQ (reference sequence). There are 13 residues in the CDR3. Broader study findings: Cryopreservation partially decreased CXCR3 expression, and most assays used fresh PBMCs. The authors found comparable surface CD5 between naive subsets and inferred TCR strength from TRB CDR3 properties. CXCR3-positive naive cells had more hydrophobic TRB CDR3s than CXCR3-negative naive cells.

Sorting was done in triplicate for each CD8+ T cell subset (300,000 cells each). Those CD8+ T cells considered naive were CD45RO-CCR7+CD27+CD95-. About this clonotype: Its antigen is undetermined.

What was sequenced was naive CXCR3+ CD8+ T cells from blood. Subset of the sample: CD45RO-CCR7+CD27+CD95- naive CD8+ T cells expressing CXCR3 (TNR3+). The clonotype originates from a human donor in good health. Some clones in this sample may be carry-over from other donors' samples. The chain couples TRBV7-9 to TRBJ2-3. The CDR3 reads CASSAGSTDTQYF.